This TCR beta chain is from a study of blood T cell repertoires in COVID-19. Study background: Acute and convalescent COVID-19 specimens originated in the United States, Italy and Spain. PBMCs, B-cell-depleted T cells, or T cells were the source of the cDNA or gDNA that made up the material.

How the authors handled the data: Amplification of reference gene primers provided the estimated nucleated cell counts. Produced via immunoSEQ multiplex PCR; TCRdb's table is partial and in-frame only. Clonal size and the V and J genes are those of that table, whereas D and trimming came from the DNA. In the table there are 100,000 to 150,000 clones, approximately 89% of which are singletons. The CDR3 loop spans 14 amino acids. V shed 6 bases and J 0 bases; nucleotides not matched to a gene: 4. Per germline, CDR1 SNHLY and CDR2 FYNNEI. This TCR came from a man aged 50-60 years with acute or convalescent COVID-19. The chain combines TRBV2 with TRBJ1-1; 7 positions agree with TRBD1. The sequencing sample was made of peripheral blood. The CDR3 loop is CASRRQGMNTEAFF. In DNA, the CDR3 is TGTGCCAGCAGGAGACAGGGTATGAACACTGAAGCTTTCTTT.